This T cell receptor (beta chain) is drawn from a study of resident and recirculating memory T cells in vitiligo. No patient showed confetti depigmentation, a clinical sign of active disease. Generated by immunoSEQ multiplex PCR, the TCRdb table keeps only in-frame clones and is missing some. The sample lists roughly 80,000 clones; under 95% were seen once. Trimming pared 1 base from V and 5 bases from J, leaving 9 bases between. This CDR3 spans 14 amino acids. Germline CDR1 and CDR2: SGHTA and FQGNSA. Sequenced input: blood. This clonotype was obtained from a male donor with vitiligo. The chain recombines TRBV7-2 with TRBJ2-1; D remains ambiguous. CDR3 in DNA: TGTGCCAGCAGCTTAGGGTTGGGCAACAATGAGCAGTTCTTC. It codes for CASSLGLGNNEQFF.